This passage covers 13 T cell receptor beta chains from one sample sequenced in a study of T cells in localized non-small cell lung cancer. This table comes from immunoSEQ multiplex PCR, and its TCRdb copy is limited to in-frame clones, with some not included. The table includes about 54,000 clones, approximately 82% detected once. The input for sequencing was peripheral blood, taken before any cancer treatment. Receptors originate from a female donor older than 55 with stage II squamous cell lung carcinoma.

The chain combines TRBV6-5 with TRBJ1-1, with TRBD1 matching 7 bases. The CDR3 contains 13 residues. Germline CDR1 MNHEY, CDR2 SVGAGI. Losses at the gene ends were 10 bases for V and 6 bases for J; bases not matched to a gene: 11. The CDR3 DNA sequence: TGTGCCACCACACCACAGGGGAGGTCTGAAGCTTTCTTT. This sequence encodes CATTPQGRSEAFF.

J is TRBJ2-1 and V is TRBV19; 15 bases are shared with TRBD2. Germline CDR1 LNHDA, CDR2 SQIVND (reference sequence). The CDR3 has 19 amino acids. The J segment lost 0 bases and the V segment lost 3 bases, leaving 6 bases of the junction unmatched. The CDR3 nucleotides read TGTGCCAGTAGTATGGGACTAGCGGGGGGTCCCAGCTCCTACAATGAGCAGTTCTTC. This translates into CASSMGLAGGPSSYNEQFF.

V usage is TRBV19 and J usage is TRBJ2-7, with 7 bases matching TRBD1. This CDR3 region has 12 residues. Unmatched junction bases numbered 6, after V lost 6 bases and J lost 7 bases. Germline CDR1 LNHDA, CDR2 SQIVND (reference sequence). DNA for the CDR3: TGTGCCAGTAGCGAACAGGGGTTTGAGCAGTACTTC. Its protein is CASSEQGFEQYF.

The chain couples TRBV19 to TRBJ2-2; 7 nucleotides agree with TRBD1. Germline CDR1 is LNHDA and CDR2 is SQIVND (reference sequence). Trimming at V came to 5 bases and at J to 5 bases, leaving 5 bases not matched to a gene. CDR3 length: 14 amino acids. CDR3 amino acids: CASSAKTGTGELFF. CDR3 nucleotide sequence: TGTGCCAGTAGTGCAAAGACAGGGACCGGGGAGCTGTTTTTT.

On this clone: One junction end does not reproduce the germline sequence, and a read error may be involved. The CDR3 region is CASSVGHSYGQYF. Here the CDR3 DNA reads TGTGCCAGCAGTGTGGGTCACTCCTACGGGCAGTACTTC. The J gene is TRBJ2-7, the V gene TRBV2; D unresolved. CDR1 is SNHLY, CDR2 FYNNEI, per germline. CDR3 length: 13 amino acids.

This clone was detected only a few times. This chain joins TRBV19 and TRBJ1-2; 12 nucleotides agree with TRBD1. CDR3 length equals 14 residues. The germline V gene encodes CDR1 LNHDA and CDR2 SQIVND (reference sequence). J lost 5 bases, V lost 9 bases, and 7 bases had no gene match. CDR3 sequence: CASWGTGGWYGYTF. Here the CDR3 DNA reads TGTGCCAGCTGGGGGACAGGGGGCTGGTATGGCTACACCTTC.

The chain has TRBV7-9 and TRBJ1-6; 7 bases map to TRBD1. Germline V gives CDR1 SEHNR, CDR2 FQNEAQ (reference sequence). V gave up 4 bases and J gave up 5 bases; unmatched junction bases: 8. The CDR3 sequence is 16 residues long. The CDR3 spells CASSSYRGMDNSPLHF. In DNA form, the CDR3 reads TGTGCCAGCAGCTCTTACAGGGGAATGGATAATTCACCCCTCCACTTT.

This chain joins TRBV7-8 and TRBJ2-7; 10 bases match TRBD1. Germline-derived CDR1 and CDR2 are SGHVS and FQNEAQ. This CDR3 is 13 amino acids long. V lost 1 base to trimming and J lost 6 bases; unmatched junction nucleotides: 0. CDR3 nucleotides: TGTGCCAGCAGCTTAGGGACAGGGGGCGAGCAGTACTTC. It codes for CASSLGTGGEQYF.

This chain uses TRBV30 with TRBJ1-6; D is unclear. Per germline, CDR1 GTSNPN and CDR2 SVGIG (reference sequence). V was pared by 1 base and J by 8 bases, with 9 bases between. There are 13 residues in the CDR3. The CDR3 bases are TGTGCCTGGAGTGCCCGGGCAGATTCACCCCTCCACTTT. It yields the protein CAWSARADSPLHF.

This chain joins TRBV11-2 and TRBJ1-1; D unclear. This CDR3 is built from 11 residues. The V gene lost 8 bases and the J gene lost 5 bases, with 9 bases spanning the gap. The germline gives CDR1 SGHAT, CDR2 FQNNGV. Here the CDR3 DNA reads TGTGCCAGCGGCAGAGGGACTGAAGCTTTCTTT. Translating it yields CASGRGTEAFF.

The J gene is TRBJ1-6, the V gene TRBV28; no firm D call. The germline V gene has CDR1 MDHEN and CDR2 SYDVKM. This CDR3 region has 16 residues. Trimming shortened V by 1 base and J by 5 bases, and 12 bases separated the two germline ends. The CDR3 region has the DNA TGTGCCAGCAGTTTATTAGATAGGCTTGATAATTCACCCCTCCACTTT. Translating it yields CASSLLDRLDNSPLHF.

The chain links TRBV15 to TRBJ2-3, with a tentative D call TRBD2 (6 bases). The length of the CDR3 is 16 residues. The germline V and J ends were trimmed by 1 base and 1 base, with 12 bases remaining between them. Per germline, CDR1 LNHNV and CDR2 YYDKDF (reference sequence). The CDR3 spells CATSRGGGIRTDTQYF. The CDR3 region has the DNA TGTGCCACCAGCAGAGGGGGCGGGATACGCACAGATACGCAGTATTTT.

The chain couples TRBV6-5 to TRBJ2-7, with TRBD2 identical over 10 bases. Germline CDR1 is MNHEY and CDR2 is SVGAGI. CDR3 length: 15 residues. The junction had 11 bases not matched to a gene; V was cut back by 10 bases and J by 2 bases. DNA of the CDR3: TGTGCCATCCGAGAGTCAGCGGGGGGGGCCTACGAGCAGTACTTC. Protein product: CAIRESAGGAYEQYF.